This T cell receptor beta chain originates from a study of T-cell memory formation after mild COVID-19. Study overall: TCR clusters mostly belonged to single donors.

TCRdb passed the 5' RACE reads through MiXCR, listing each CDR3 protein once. The repertoire consists of about 210,000 distinct CDR3 sequences, with around 26% occurring once and the leading ten covering 9.5% to 12%. Between the trimmed V and J ends, which lost 3 bases and 3 bases, there was a span of 15 bases. CDR1 and CDR2 (germline): MDHEN, SYDVKM. The CDR3 has 15 amino acids. The chain joins TRBV28 to TRBJ2-7, with D perhaps matching TRBD2 (5 bases). The sequencing input was PBMCs or a T cell subset sorted from them (not recorded which). This receptor was obtained from an adult woman who had mild COVID-19 (a few samples of this study predate the infection). Cell type and time point are not known. The CDR3 loop reads CASSLEDQRRYEQYF. The CDR3 DNA follows: TGTGCCAGCAGTTTGGAGGACCAGCGGCGCTACGAGCAGTACTTC.